This TCR beta chain was sequenced for a study of cytomegalovirus exposure and HLA in healthy donors (dated by TCRdb to the late 2010s). About the study as a whole: In an earlier analysis of approximately 640 of the donors, 250 to 350 Gb of sequence data and 100 million or so unique TCR beta sequences from about 180 million T cells were reported. Approximately 300 gigabases of sequencing data and around 90 million unique TCR sequences made up an early release that covered nearly 650 HLA-typed donors. Of the 300 to 400 genotyped donors, around 81% fell in the genetic ancestry cluster associated with self-reported Caucasian donors. The study aimed to test whether cataloging public T cell receptors could reveal signatures of past pathogen exposure. The T cell repertoires of roughly 660 subjects were profiled by immunosequencing and related to cytomegalovirus serostatus. Besides the first cohort of roughly 700 subjects, a separate validation cohort made up of 95 to 150 different subjects was used. To predict cytomegalovirus infection status, the study combined high-throughput TCR immunosequencing, statistical association of individual TCRs with disease status, and machine learning. A later analysis re-analyzed previously published TCR beta repertoires from 500 to 700 donors and added high-resolution HLA genotyping to study TCR occurrence patterns. Rather than drawing on any new phenotypic data, the later analysis identified candidate immune exposures from TCR beta sequences and the way those sequences occurred across donors. To decide whether each TCR beta V gene segment behaved as functional or pseudogenic, an earlier analysis of 587 of the donors relied on high-throughput TCR beta sequencing. Donor age, sex, ethnicity and CMV serostatus were compiled together with the repertoire data. In a later genetic analysis, genome-wide SNP genotypes for 398 of the 666 donors were used, and that subset was treated as a discovery cohort. Every repertoire in the discovery cohort had been generated on one and the same sequencing platform. HLA typing covered class I and class II loci at four-digit resolution. Typing coverage differed by locus: A, B, C, DRB1 and DQB1 were typed in roughly 620-630 donors, DQA1 in 500 to 550, DPA1 in around 600, and DPB1 in 400 to 480. A handful of DR-DQ haplotypes were handled as single units for association and clustering because linkage in the cohort was strong. Among 300 to 500 genotyped donors of the cohort, an average of roughly 230,000 unique TCR beta nucleotide sequences was sequenced per donor, of which 15% to 20% were non-productive.

The germline V gene provides CDR1 SGHVS and CDR2 FQNEAQ. The V end loses 5 bases and the J end loses 4 bases, and a stretch of 12 bases separates them. Measured from the cysteine to the phenylalanine, the CDR3 is 13 residues long. Only the CDR3 portion is preserved as DNA: 39 bases, with reading frame beginning at the first base. Library construction relied on the immunoSEQ multiplex PCR assay. The multiplex PCR relied on a mix of 60 forward primers for TCR Vbeta segments and 13 reverse primers for TCR Jbeta segments. Amplification of the CDR3 region of rearranged TCR beta genes was performed with a multiplex PCR assay on genomic DNA. On the Illumina HiSeq System, the amplified TCR beta libraries were sequenced as 87-base-pair reads. As for the original processing: A later analysis counted about 80 million unique TCR beta chains across the 690 or so repertoires, and around 9.9 million of these chains were shared by at least two donors. Raw reads were error-corrected and collapsed into unique sequences with a nearest-neighbor algorithm that merged closely related sequences to remove PCR and sequencing errors. To assign V, D and J gene segments, CDR3 sequences were aligned to IMGT reference sequences. For a sequence to be retained, a match of at least six nucleotides was required to both a V gene segment and a J gene segment. A rearrangement was called productive if the CDR3 had no stop codons and remained in frame with V and J, and every other rearrangement was called non-productive. CDR3 was defined according to IMGT convention as the region running from the second conserved V-encoded cysteine to the conserved J-encoded phenylalanine. Sequences without an unambiguous match to a single V gene segment were excluded from the earlier analysis of approximately 600 of the donors. In an earlier analysis of 587 of the donors, V segments were called functional above 56.7% productive rearrangements and were called segregating when the between-donor standard deviation exceeded 5%. A statistical classification framework was built to diagnose cytomegalovirus status from the catalog of TCR beta chain sequences. In a later analysis, V and J genes were assigned by comparing TCR nucleotide sequences against IMGT/GENE-DB human TR gene sequences. In a later analysis, CDR3 sequences and most-parsimonious VDJ recombination scenarios were assigned using the TCRdist pipeline. In a later analysis, every TCR beta chain was defined by the combination of its CDR3 amino acid sequence and its V-gene family, and reads without a unique V-gene family were dropped. To address suspected cross-contamination and a sequencing artifact, a later analysis removed several hundred highly shared, low-generation-probability nucleotide sequences. In a later analysis, a clonal expansion index for each public chain was calculated from normalized within-repertoire ranks of inferred template counts. In a later analysis, generation probabilities were computed using a VDJ recombination model fitted to out-of-frame rearrangements, and the results were checked against IGoR. A later analysis scored TCR-TCR, TCR-HLA and TCR-CMV co-occurrence with hypergeometric tests, applying a repertoire-size bias correction to TCR pairs. In a later analysis, false discovery rates were estimated by permuting HLA or CMV assignments 20 times. A later analysis grouped co-occurring TCRs with DBSCAN, adding TCRdist sequence similarity when clustering within HLA-allele-positive subsets. Co-occurrence clustering excluded repertoires with fewer than 30,000 or more than 120,000 public chains, plus five with anomalous nucleotide sharing. TCRdb took over this immuneACCESS table, retaining in-frame rearrangements with V and J assigned. Such tables are incomplete; in checked studies, under half of the missing clones stem from an unresolved V gene, and the remainder is unexplained. The V and J calls and clone size come from that table; D and trimming were worked out from the DNA. The sample table lists approximately 160,000 clones, 80% of them with a count of one. Clones ranked in the top ten supply 6% to 7.5% of the sample.

With respect to this clone: Its specific antigen is unknown. No much larger clonotype is one base removed from it; base qualities were not supplied.

The paper as a whole reports these results and caveats: Specific HLA alleles were associated with more than 15,000 TCR beta sequences at a false discovery rate of 0.05 in a later analysis. Fewer than 20 rarely observed V segments, including chromosome 9 orphons, were excluded from the earlier analysis of a few hundred of the donors because counts were too low. In a later analysis, TCR association rates were found to vary across HLA loci, with the most associated TCRs seen for DRB1 alleles and the fewest for HLA-C alleles. Linkage disequilibrium might explain the correlated functional status among segregating V segments, but an unknown experimental factor could not be excluded. An earlier analysis of approximately 600 of the donors showed that most TCR beta V segments appeared in productive rearrangements either about 90% or about 30% of the time, which broadly matched IMGT annotations. Because HLA typing was missing for some donors at each locus, association tests included only the typed subset. A later genetic analysis reported fewer N-insertions in productive TCRs among donors in an Asian-associated ancestry cluster than the approximately 670-donor mean. The classifier was reported to diagnose cytomegalovirus status with high specificity and sensitivity in both the original and validation cohorts. A later genetic analysis associated a missense DCLRE1C variant with V-gene and J-gene trimming of TCR beta chains, and an independent cohort replicated the association. The presence/absence analyses assumed that sequencing depth was roughly uniform across donors, and that assumption may not be true. CMV serostatus was the only immune exposure information available for the cohort. In vitro tests confirmed that a few of the cytomegalovirus-associated TCR beta chains recognize cytomegalovirus antigens. A later analysis found that most CMV-associated TCR beta chains appeared HLA-restricted, with HLA associations seemingly driven largely by CMV exposure. Several of the top co-occurrence clusters appeared to be linked to parvovirus B19, influenza, CMV and Epstein-Barr virus, according to a later analysis. Assigning TCR associations to individual alleles was difficult when HLA alleles, especially DR and DQ, strongly co-occurred. A total of 150 or so TCR beta chains were listed by the study as associated with cytomegalovirus. Only TCR beta chains were sequenced in this cohort, and the absence of alpha or paired-chain data limited detectable features. Compared with equally common non-associated chains, HLA-associated TCR beta chains in a later analysis were more clonally expanded and had lower generation probabilities. The authors suggested that the approach could potentially be extended to other disease states and immunological phenotypes. Because the 87-base-pair reads could not distinguish some IMGT-functional V segments, including TRBV6-2 and TRBV6-3, those segments were excluded. A further reported finding was that TCR beta sequences accurately predicted the HLA-A and HLA-B alleles for most subjects in the first cohort. A cluster of highly shared sequence variants was judged likely to be a technical artifact of the sequencing pipeline. Across donors, most TCR sequences were observed very rarely, whereas some public TCRs were present in many individuals.

The cohort consisted of more than 650 healthy bone marrow donors. All cohort members were sampled while nominally healthy, although unrecorded immune exposures were likely present. The donor tested CMV seropositive, placing the donor among the 290 or so seropositive members of the cohort. Every donor gave a peripheral blood sample, and the peripheral blood mononuclear cells from that sample were used for TCR beta sequencing. The Qiagen DNeasy Blood Extraction Kit was used to extract genomic DNA from the blood cell samples. Sequencing used PBMCs. Recombination connected TRBV7-8 to TRBJ2-7; the D gene cannot be named for sure. The sequence was collected from a man under 40 in good health and CMV-seropositive. The DNA sequence follows: TGTGCCAGCAGCCCCAGAGTGACATACGAGCAGTACTTC. The resulting protein is CASSPRVTYEQYF.